This TCR beta chain stems from a study of T cells in women clearing cervical HPV infection (dated by TCRdb to the late 2010s). Concerning the study at large: The cases were approximately 25 women with histologically confirmed HPV16-related CIN3 or worse, and 2 of these cases were invasive cancers. The 25 controls were women who cleared a single incident HPV16 infection within 12 months without developing precancer or cancer. HLA typing was available for only a few women, so HLA type could not be excluded as a confounder. For cases, the median interval between lesion detection and blood sampling was about 140 days, with an interquartile range of about 85 to 220 days. A median age of almost 35 years was observed in cases versus around 40 in controls, and no significant differences in baseline characteristics were found. Blood from cases was drawn at the visit where the lesion was first identified, while blood from controls was drawn once the infection was no longer detected. The parent cohort enrolled around 9,800 women aged 18 or older in Guanacaste, Costa Rica, during about 1992 to 1995 and followed them for more than 6 years. This exploratory proof-of-principle case-control study, nested within the Guanacaste HPV Natural History Study in Costa Rica, compared TCR repertoires among women with different cervical HPV16 outcomes. Cases and controls were matched on year of sample collection and on age within five years. As quality controls, five blinded duplicates were added to each group, bringing the total to 60 or so samples made up of some 50 participants and some ten replicates. Study-level results and caveats: Whether associations preceded infection or resulted from infection could not be shown with the cross-sectional design, and effector/memory subsets and HPV-specific T cells were not isolated. Significantly higher TCR repertoire richness was observed in CIN3+ cases than in controls across sequencing depths, whereas no difference in evenness was found. Random forest classifiers that combined richness and V gene abundances separated cases from controls with an estimated AUC of less than 0.85. Because the number of T cells in each sample was unknown, differences in richness could reflect differing T-cell content rather than repertoire biology. TRBV6-7 relative abundance was lower in cases than in controls (roughly 0.12% versus 0.17%; Bonferroni P = 0.0008).

CDR1 and CDR2 are drawn from the germline V gene: ENHRY, SYGVKD. Spanning cysteine to phenylalanine, the CDR3 consists of 13 amino acids. The DNA covers only part of the CDR3, 30 bases in frame from base 1. Compared with germline, V lacks 4 bases and J lacks 7 bases; bases without a gene match: 2. To note about this clone: Its recognized antigen is unknown. The read ends 3 residues before the CDR3 terminus; that terminus is restored from the germline J gene. This same CDR3 is encoded by further DNA sequences in the sample.

Every participant had a single incident cervical HPV16 infection, and women with prevalent HPV16 infections were excluded. Cervical HPV DNA was detected with MY09/MY11 PCR, and genotyping was done with dot-blot hybridization. Fifteen mL of heparinized blood were centrifuged, and the buffy coat was aliquoted, frozen at -30°C, then stored at -80°C. QIAGEN kits were used to extract genomic DNA from buffy coat specimens. TCR beta CDR3 regions were amplified by multiplex PCR using the immunoSEQ assay from an average of roughly 1,300 ng genomic DNA per sample. To correct primer bias, the assay used a complete synthetic TCR repertoire to set an amplification baseline. Amplicons were sequenced on the Illumina platform. On the study's bioinformatics: Sequence errors were corrected by clustering with frequency ratios and a modified nearest-neighbor algorithm, and the sequences were then analyzed in the immunoSEQ Analyzer using IMGT gene definitions. At each rarefaction depth, TCR richness and evenness were averaged across 20 rarefaction repeats, and any sample with fewer sequences than the depth was left out. V, D and J gene relative abundances were compared between groups with Wilcoxon rank sum tests, applying FDR correction. An intraclass correlation of 90% to 97% for TCR richness and an average of roughly 80% across 66 gene segments were obtained from the blinded duplicates. TCRdb mirrors the immuneACCESS table, restricted to in-frame sequences. Some clones are absent from its copies; in checked studies, under half trace to an unresolved V gene, and the reason for the others is unknown. V and J calls and clone size are as listed in that table; D and trimming were resolved from the DNA. The table kept for this sample lists 30,000 or so clones. The ten largest account for roughly 4% of the sample.

Sequencing used blood buffy coat. The receptor was isolated from a woman between 18 and 69 years old with a cervical HPV16 infection that either progressed to CIN3+ or cleared (not recorded which). Here the chain combines TRBV10-3 and TRBJ2-1; 9 central bases correspond to TRBD2. The sequenced CDR3 bases are TGTGCCATCAGTGGGACTAGCGTAAATGAG. It codes for CAISGTSVNE. The whole CDR3 protein reads CAISGTSVNEQFF.